This TCR beta chain stems from a study of regulatory T cells in long-lasting Graves disease. As to time point: persistent/refractory GD, antithyroid drugs over 5 years with positive TRAb. RNA extracted from PBMCs served as the sequencing template. In Xi'an, China, an endocrinology department was the source of patients. About this clonotype itself: Its antigen remains unknown.

Study-level findings and limits: Study was limited to peripheral blood, excluding thyroid tissue.

To make TCR beta libraries, researchers used iRepertoire HTBI primers and Arm-PCR of CDR3 regions. MiXCR was run by TCRdb on the multiplex PCR reads, yielding one entry per CDR3 protein. The sample includes 400,000 to 450,000 distinct CDR3 sequences, 23% of them seen just once. Sample: peripheral blood mononuclear cells (PBMCs), taken when the disease was refractory, from a patient treated with antithyroid drugs. The sequence derives from a female donor with Graves disease.

The CDR3 region has the DNA TGTGCCAGCAGCGACAACAGGGAGATCACAATTGAGCAGTTCTTC. It is translated as CASSDNREITIEQFF. The chain combines TRBV9 with TRBJ2-1, with D possibly being TRBD1 (6 bases). V gave up 3 bases and J gave up 9 bases, with 19 bases separating them. CDR3 size: 15 residues. Germline V gene sequence: CDR1 SGDLS, CDR2 YYNGEE.